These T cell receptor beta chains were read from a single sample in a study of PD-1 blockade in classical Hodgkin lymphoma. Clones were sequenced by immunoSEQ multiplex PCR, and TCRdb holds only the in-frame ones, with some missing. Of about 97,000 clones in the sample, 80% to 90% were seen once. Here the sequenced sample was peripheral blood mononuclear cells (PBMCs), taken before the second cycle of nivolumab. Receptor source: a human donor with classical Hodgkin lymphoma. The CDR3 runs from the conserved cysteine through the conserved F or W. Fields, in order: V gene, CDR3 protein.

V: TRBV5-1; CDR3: CASSLDGTSGVTDTQYF
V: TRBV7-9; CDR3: CASSQQGRTYEQYF
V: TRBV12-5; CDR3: CASGLPLSGGEETQYF
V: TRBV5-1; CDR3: CASSLDNGDTEAFF
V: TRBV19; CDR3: CATRQGNTGELFF
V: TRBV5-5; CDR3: CASSLGGPEAFF
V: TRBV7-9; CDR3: CASSLDRVPYGEQFF
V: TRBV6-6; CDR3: CASSSTGGGYGYTF
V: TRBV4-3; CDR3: CASSLSYSVYTEAFF
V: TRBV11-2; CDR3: CASSQRWGFDTQYF
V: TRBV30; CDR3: CAWGRGGGYTF